A selection of T cell receptor beta chains follows, all from one sample in a study of somatic mutations in cytotoxic T cells in rheumatoid arthritis. The method was immunoSEQ multiplex PCR; TCRdb's version includes in-frame clones alone and lacks a portion of them. This sample has about 8,600 clones; approximately 71% occur once, and the top ten carry roughly 40%. The source material was CD8+ T cells sorted from blood. The receptors were gathered from a woman aged 50 to 60 in good health. Each CDR3 is given with its conserved first and last residue. A D gene is named only where the DNA matches it firmly. Rows give clone size only sometimes, using once, few, many, or a class for an expanded clone.

>TRBJ1-5|.|medium-sized|TRBV29-1
TGCAGCGTTGGGTCCGCCAGTCAGCCCCAGCATTTT
CSVGSASQPQHF
>TRBJ1-1|.|.|TRBV7-9
TGTGCCAGCAGCTTAGATCGGGTATCGGACATGAACACTGAAGCTTTCTTT
CASSLDRVSDMNTEAFF
>TRBJ2-2|TRBD2|.|TRBV7-6
TGTGCCAGCAGCTTAGGTGCGGGGGGGCCTGGTACCGGGGAGCTGTTTTTT
CASSLGAGGPGTGELFF
>TRBJ2-7|.|few|TRBV5-4
TGTGCCAGCAGCGAGGAGCACTCCTACGAGCAGTACTTC
CASSEEHSYEQYF
>TRBJ1-2|TRBD1|.|TRBV27
TGTGCCAGCAGTTTATTGGGACAGGGGGCTGATGGCTACACCTTC
CASSLLGQGADGYTF
>TRBJ2-7|TRBD1|once|TRBV19
TGTGCCAGTAGTATTGGGGGACAGTCCTACGAGCAGTACTTC
CASSIGGQSYEQYF
>TRBJ2-7|.|.|TRBV27
TGTGCCAGCAGTAAGGACAGCTACGAGCAGTACTTC
CASSKDSYEQYF
>TRBJ1-5|.|.|TRBV15
TGTGCCACCAGCTCAGGGGCTCAGCCCCAGAATTTC
CATSSGAQPQNF
>TRBJ2-1|.|.|TRBV6-6
TGTGCCAGCAGTTACGGGCACAATGAGCAGTTCTTC
CASSYGHNEQFF
>TRBJ1-1|.|.|TRBV28
TGTGCCAGCAGACTCCTCCCGGGTGAAGCTTTCTTT
CASRLLPGEAFF
>TRBJ2-5|.|.|TRBV7-9
TGTGCCAGCAGCTCTACAGAACAAGAGACCCAGTACTTC
CASSSTEQETQYF
>TRBJ1-1|TRBD1|few|TRBV6-5
TGTGCCAGCAGTCCGAACAGGGGTCCTACTGAAGCTTTCTTT
CASSPNRGPTEAFF
>TRBJ1-2|TRBD1|medium-sized|TRBV6-1
TGTGCCAGCGAAGCCAGGGGGCTTTATGGCTACACCTTC
CASEARGLYGYTF
>TRBJ2-3|.|few|TRBV11-2
TGTGCCAGCAGCTCTCTAGGTCCCACAGATACGCAGTATTTT
CASSSLGPTDTQYF
>TRBJ2-2|.|.|TRBV5-1
TGCGCCAGCGCACAGACGAACACCGGGGAGCTGTTTTTT
CASAQTNTGELFF
>TRBJ1-6|.|.|TRBV4-3
TGCGCCAGCAGCCAAGATTTAAGGGGCCTCAATTCACCCCTCCACTTT
CASSQDLRGLNSPLHF
>TRBJ1-2|TRBD1|.|TRBV7-2
TGTGCCAGCAGCTTAGAAACTAGGACAGGGTATGGCTACACCTTC
CASSLETRTGYGYTF
>TRBJ2-2|TRBD2|.|TRBV7-3
TGTGCCAGCAGCTTAGCTCCCCGGGGGGCCGGGGAGCTGTTTTTT
CASSLAPRGAGELFF
>TRBJ2-7|.|.|TRBV27
TGTGCCAGCAGGGCCGGGACACCTGCCTACGAGCAGTACTTC
CASRAGTPAYEQYF
>TRBJ1-1|.|.|TRBV16
TGTGCCAGCAGCCAATTGCGGGGAGACACTGAAGCTTTCTTT
CASSQLRGDTEAFF
>TRBJ2-7|TRBD1|.|TRBV14
TGTGCCAGCAGCCAAGAACAGGACAGGGGTCCCAGCTCCTACGAGCAGTACTTC
CASSQEQDRGPSSYEQYF
>TRBJ1-1|TRBD1|.|TRBV6-6
TGTGCCAGCACCGAAGGACAGGGGGCCACTGAAGCTTTCTTT
CASTEGQGATEAFF
>TRBJ1-5|.|.|TRBV4-1
TGCGCCAGCAGCCAAGACACGGGAAGCAATCAGCCCCGGCATTTT
CASSQDTGSNQPRHF
>TRBJ2-3|TRBD1|few|TRBV7-9
TGTGCCAGCAGCTTAGTTTTTGGTATGGACAGGGGCGCAGATACGCAGTATTTT
CASSLVFGMDRGADTQYF
>TRBJ2-6|.|once|TRBV30
TGTGCCTGGAGTGGGGGGGCTGGGGCCAACGTCCTGACTTTC
CAWSGGAGANVLTF
>TRBJ2-1|TRBD2|once|TRBV4-2
TGTGCCAGCAGCCAAGGGACTAGCGGGGGGGCCGGGGATGAGCAGTTCTTC
CASSQGTSGGAGDEQFF
>TRBJ1-3|TRBD1|.|TRBV7-9
TGTGCCAGCAGCTTAGCTGGACAGGTCTTGGGAAACACCATATATTTT
CASSLAGQVLGNTIYF